This T cell receptor beta chain is from a study of Tregs in tolerant kidney transplant recipients. Notes on the study in general: The small number of patients limits these findings pending further validation. The most relevant donor-specific Treg TCRbeta repertoire apparently came from expansion with activated donor B cells.

Thawed PBMCs were FACS-sorted into unstimulated CD4+CD25+CD127- regulatory T cells, CD4+CD25- non-regulatory cells, CD4 and CD8 cells. This clone was seen only once. What it binds is not known. Profiled with immunoSEQ multiplex PCR; TCRdb holds only in-frame clones, not every one. Of roughly 120,000 clones detected, around 91% appear once; the ten largest clones hold roughly 0.61%. The sequenced sample consisted of CD4+ T cells from blood. The TCR comes from a human donor in good health.

CDR3 residues: CASSYSTSVYNEQFF. As DNA, the CDR3 is TGTGCCAGCAGTTACTCGACTAGCGTTTACAATGAGCAGTTCTTC. The chain has TRBV6-5 and TRBJ2-1; 8 nucleotides line up with TRBD2. The V gene end was trimmed by 0 bases and the J gene end by 4 bases; junction bases not matched to a gene: 2. Germline-derived CDR1 and CDR2 are MNHEY and SVGAGI. The CDR3 has 15 amino acids.